The T cell receptor (beta chain) described here comes from a study of cytomegalovirus exposure and HLA in healthy donors. Notes on the study in general: In a later analysis, roughly 17,000 TCR beta sequences were associated with HLA alleles at 0.05 false discovery rate. Apparent HLA restriction characterized most CMV-associated TCR beta chains in a later analysis. As confirmed in vitro, a few CMV-associated chains were specific for CMV antigens.

CDR3 length: 15 amino acids. Germline values: CDR1 SNHLY, CDR2 FYNNEI. J lost 9 bases, V lost 3 bases, and 8 bases had no gene match. The PCR used 60 Vbeta and 13 Jbeta primers. Only in-frame clones appear in the TCRdb table, and some are missing; sequencing was by immunoSEQ multiplex PCR. Seen here are about 100,000 clones, 82% observed once, and the top ten hold less than 3.5%. The count of this clone is one. The antigen remains undetermined. This chain joins TRBV2 and TRBJ1-6; 7 bases fit TRBD1. This clonotype was obtained from a man aged 25-45 years in good health and CMV-seropositive. The material sequenced was PBMCs. CDR3 loop: CASSDEQGTFSPLHF. The CDR3, as DNA: TGTGCCAGCAGTGACGAACAGGGGACGTTTTCACCCCTCCACTTT.